These 32 T cell receptor beta chains were sequenced from one sample in a study of T-cell memory formation after mild COVID-19. TCRdb processed the 5' RACE reads anew with MiXCR; each CDR3 protein has one entry. The sample carries some 200,000 distinct CDR3 sequences, about 21% recorded once. The source material was PBMCs or a T cell subset sorted from them (not recorded which). The receptors here all came from an adult woman who had mild COVID-19 (a few samples of this study predate the infection). Cell type and time point are not known.

This chain joins TRBV4-1 and TRBJ1-1, with D hard to call. The germline CDR1 and CDR2 sequences are MGHRA and YSYEKL. Trimming stripped 1 base from V and 4 bases from J, with 7 bases between. The CDR3 totals 13 residues. CDR3 in amino acids: CASSQVDPTEAFF. The CDR3 nucleotides are TGCGCCAGCAGCCAAGTGGATCCCACTGAAGCTTTCTTT.

This clonotype was seen a handful of times. This chain joins TRBV4-1 and TRBJ2-3; 11 bases align to TRBD1. V lost 3 bases to trimming and J lost 5 bases; unmatched junction nucleotides: 10. The CDR3 has 17 amino acids. Germline CDR1 reads MGHRA; CDR2 reads YSYEKL. For the CDR3, the DNA is TGCGCCAGCAGCCAGGGGGGACAGGGGGAAGTAGGAGATACGCAGTATTTT. This sequence encodes CASSQGGQGEVGDTQYF.

The gene calls are TRBV7-6 and TRBJ2-1, with 9 bases matching TRBD1. Trimming cost V 4 bases and J 8 bases; bases outside gene matches: 3. Per the germline V gene, CDR1 is SGHVS and CDR2 is FNYEAQ. There are 13 residues in the CDR3. The CDR3 region is CASSWDRVDEQFF. The DNA for the CDR3 is TGTGCCAGCAGCTGGGACAGGGTTGATGAGCAGTTCTTC.

The rearrangement links TRBV20-1 to TRBJ2-3; 12 nucleotides align to TRBD2. The CDR3 contains 15 residues. Germline CDR1 DFQATT, CDR2 SNEGSKA (reference sequence). The CDR3 DNA sequence: TGCAGGGTAGGACTAGCGGGGCACAGCACAGATACGCAGTATTTT. Its translation: CRVGLAGHSTDTQYF.

This chain links TRBV7-9 with TRBJ1-2; D unclear. V lost 4 bases, J lost 4 bases, and 13 bases lay in between. The germline V gene encodes CDR1 SEHNR and CDR2 FQNEAQ (reference sequence). CDR3 length: 14 residues. This CDR3 is CASSSISSTYGYTF. Written as DNA, the CDR3 is TGTGCCAGCAGCTCGATCTCGTCTACCTATGGCTACACCTTC.

There are a few counts of this clonotype. The gene calls are TRBV27 and TRBJ2-3; possible D gene TRBD2, 5 bases. The length of the CDR3 is 13 residues. The ends were cut back, 3 bases at V and 6 bases at J, with 10 bases in the middle. Per germline, CDR1 MNHEY and CDR2 SMNVEV (reference sequence). For the CDR3, the DNA is TGTGCCAGCAGTTTCGGGGTCCCTGATACGCAGTATTTT. It encodes CASSFGVPDTQYF.

This clonotype was observed a few times. The J gene is TRBJ1-1, the V gene TRBV5-1; D remains ambiguous. V lost 0 bases and J lost 1, with 7 bases in between. CDR1 is SGHRS and CDR2 is YFSETQ in the germline V gene. The CDR3 covers 14 residues. CDR3: CASSLGDANTEAFF. The CDR3, as DNA: TGCGCCAGCAGCTTGGGAGATGCGAACACTGAAGCTTTCTTT.

This clonotype was counted only a few times. The rearrangement uses TRBV7-9 and TRBJ2-7, with no clear D. CDR1 and CDR2 (germline): SEHNR, FQNEAQ (reference sequence). The CDR3 spans 14 residues. Trimming cost V 7 bases and J 7 bases, with 20 bases left between them. The CDR3 loop is CASTPPSGVREQYF. In DNA, the CDR3 is TGTGCCAGCACCCCCCCCTCCGGAGTACGGGAGCAGTACTTC.

The V gene is TRBV5-6, the J gene TRBJ2-7; tentatively, D is TRBD1 (5 bases). The CDR3 covers 14 residues. V was cut by 2 bases and J by 7 bases, with 16 bases left in between. Per the germline V gene, CDR1 is SGHDT and CDR2 is YYEEEE. For the CDR3, the DNA is TGTGCCAGCAGCTTCGGTCTAGGGGTACGGGAGCAGTACTTC. It codes for CASSFGLGVREQYF.

The chain recombines TRBV7-8 with TRBJ2-7; D is uncertain. The CDR3 length is 14 residues. V lost 2 bases and J 3 bases, leaving 11 bases between the germline ends. CDR1 and CDR2 (germline): SGHVS, FQNEAQ. CDR3 bases: TGTGCCAGCAGCTTAACACCGGTCGGCTACGAGCAGTACTTC. As protein: CASSLTPVGYEQYF.

The rearrangement joins TRBV6-1 to TRBJ1-5; no firm D call. Trimming pared 8 bases from V and 1 base from J, leaving 15 bases between. The CDR3 has 15 residues. Germline CDR1 reads MNHNS; CDR2 reads SASEGT. CDR3 in DNA: TGTGCCAGCTTTCCGCCCGGGGAGAGCAATCAGCCCCAGCATTTT. It codes for CASFPPGESNQPQHF.

CDR3 DNA: TGTGCCAGTAGTATAGTCATGGGGACAGATACGCAGTATTTT. This sequence encodes CASSIVMGTDTQYF. The J gene is TRBJ2-3, the V gene TRBV19; no definite D call. Germline CDR1 is LNHDA and CDR2 is SQIVND (reference sequence). V lost 1 base and J 3 bases, leaving 8 bases between the germline ends. The CDR3 covers 14 residues.

The V and J genes are TRBV5-1 and TRBJ2-3; D may correspond to TRBD1 or TRBD2 (5 bases each). Germline lookup yields CDR1 SGHRS and CDR2 YFSETQ. Trimming removed 4 bases at V and 2 bases at J, with 11 bases between. The CDR3 is made up of 14 amino acids. CDR3 bases: TGCGCCAGCAGCCCCGGGACCTCCACAGATACGCAGTATTTT. Protein sequence: CASSPGTSTDTQYF.

This chain joins TRBV5-4 and TRBJ2-1; possible D gene TRBD2, 6 bases. CDR3 length: 15 amino acids. V was cut by 7 bases and J by 4 bases, with 18 bases left in between. Germline lookup yields CDR1 SGHNT and CDR2 YYREEE (reference sequence). The CDR3 coding sequence is TGTGCCAGCGGCCCCCCAGCGGGTTCTTACAATGAGCAGTTCTTC. It yields the protein CASGPPAGSYNEQFF.

This clonotype was picked up a small number of times. The rearrangement links TRBV3-1 to TRBJ2-5; D remains unclear. The germline V and J ends were trimmed by 4 bases and 2 bases, with 8 bases remaining between them. CDR1 and CDR2 from the germline V gene are LGHDT and YNNKEL (reference sequence). The CDR3 loop spans 13 amino acids. CDR3 protein: CASSPRIQETQYF. CDR3 nucleotides: TGTGCCAGCAGCCCTAGGATACAAGAGACCCAGTACTTC.

CDR3 region: CASSFDPGQGATEAFF. CDR3 nucleotides: TGTGCCAGCAGCTTTGACCCCGGACAGGGGGCCACTGAAGCTTTCTTT. The chain recombines TRBV7-8 with TRBJ1-1; 11 nucleotides line up with TRBD1. Looked up from germline, CDR1 is SGHVS and CDR2 is FQNEAQ. The length of the CDR3 is 16 residues. The trim removed 3 bases at V and 4 bases at J, leaving 7 bases unmatched.

CDR3 residues: CASSPPLWETQYF. DNA for the CDR3: TGTGCCAGCAGTCCTCCCTTATGGGAGACCCAGTACTTC. The genes are TRBV12-3 or TRBV12-4 and TRBJ2-5; D not certain. Trimming shortened V by 5 bases and J by 5 bases, and 12 bases separated the two germline ends. The CDR3 totals 13 residues.

This clonotype was detected a few times. The gene calls are TRBV7-3 and TRBJ2-3; TRBD2 agrees at 8 bases. Germline-derived CDR1 and CDR2 are SGHTA and FQGTGA. V was pared by 3 bases and J by 4 bases, with 6 bases of the junction left unmatched. The length of the CDR3 is 15 residues. The CDR3 loop reads CASSFEGGGSDTQYF. CDR3 DNA: TGTGCCAGCAGCTTTGAGGGCGGGGGGTCAGATACGCAGTATTTT.

The sample holds a few counts of this clonotype. The J gene is TRBJ2-7, the V gene TRBV29-1, with D possibly being TRBD1 or TRBD2 (5 bases each). The CDR3 extends over 14 amino acids. V was pared by 7 bases and J by 4 bases, with 20 bases between. From germline, CDR1 is SQVTM and CDR2 ANQGSEA. CDR3: CSAYQAGTGYEQYF. The DNA of the CDR3 is TGCAGCGCATACCAAGCAGGGACGGGGTACGAGCAGTACTTC.

V is TRBV12-3 or TRBV12-4 and J is TRBJ2-1, with 7 nucleotides matching TRBD2. J was trimmed by 2 bases and V by 4 bases; bases with no gene match: 5. There are 15 residues in the CDR3. The DNA of the CDR3 is TGTGCCAGCAGTTATGGACTAGTCCCCTACAATGAGCAGTTCTTC. Protein sequence: CASSYGLVPYNEQFF.

This clonotype was counted between two and nine times. The rearrangement links TRBV7-2 to TRBJ1-4; the match to TRBD1 covers 8 bases. CDR3 length equals 15 residues. Germline-derived CDR1 and CDR2 are SGHTA and FQGNSA. The ends lost 1 base at V and 7 bases at J; junction bases unmatched: 5. CDR3 protein: CASSLEDRVREKLFF. The CDR3 DNA is TGTGCCAGCAGCTTAGAGGACAGGGTCCGTGAAAAACTGTTTTTT.

Remarks on this clonotype: A much larger clone differs from this one at a single base, so this may be a read error. The chain joins TRBV7-6 to TRBJ1-3; D remains unclear. The V end was cut by 4 bases, the J end by 0 bases, with 10 bases between. The CDR3 sequence is 15 residues long. CDR1 SGHVS and CDR2 FNYEAQ come from the germline V gene. The CDR3 nucleotides read TGTGCCAGCAGCTCAATTCCGAACTCTGGAAACACCATATATTTT. It is translated as CASSSIPNSGNTIYF. Full variable domain (missing parts from reference TRBV7-6 and TRBJ1-3): GAGVSQSPRYKVTKRGQDVALRCDPISGHVSLYWYRQALGQGPEFLTYFNYEAQQDKSGLPNDRFSAERPEGSISTLTIQRTEQRDSAMYRCASSSIPNSGNTIYFGEGSWLTVV.

This clonotype has more than one count but fewer than ten. The chain links TRBV7-8 to TRBJ2-5; no firm D call. CDR3 length equals 14 residues. Trimming stripped 4 bases from V and 1 base from J, with 10 bases between. Germline V gives CDR1 SGHVS, CDR2 FQNEAQ. CDR3 residues: CASSWRLPQETQYF. As DNA, the CDR3 is TGTGCCAGCAGCTGGAGACTTCCCCAAGAGACCCAGTACTTC.

Ten or more counts support this clonotype. The chain combines TRBV5-5 with TRBJ2-1; a weak D match, TRBD2 (5 bases). CDR3 length equals 15 residues. Looked up from germline, CDR1 is SGHKS and CDR2 is YYEKEE (reference sequence). V gave up 0 bases and J gave up 0 bases, with 7 bases separating them. The CDR3 loop is CASSLGESSYNEQFF. The DNA of the CDR3 is TGTGCCAGCAGCTTGGGGGAGAGCTCCTACAATGAGCAGTTCTTC.

The chain uses TRBV29-1 and TRBJ2-5, with TRBD1 as a possible D gene (6 bases). V shed 5 bases and J shed 0 bases, with 10 bases lying between them. Per the germline V gene, CDR1 is SQVTM and CDR2 is ANQGSEA. This CDR3 has 13 residues. CDR3 nucleotides: TGCAGCGTTCGGACAGCGTACCAAGAGACCCAGTACTTC. Translating gives CSVRTAYQETQYF.

This clonotype was detected a few times. V and J are TRBV4-1 and TRBJ2-1; D may be TRBD2 (6 bases). Germline CDR1 MGHRA, CDR2 YSYEKL. This CDR3 is 18 amino acids long. V lost 0 bases, J lost 7 bases, and 22 bases lay in between. CDR3 sequence: CASSQDSGRRAVRNEQFF. In DNA, the CDR3 is TGCGCCAGCAGCCAAGATAGTGGTAGGAGGGCCGTTCGGAATGAGCAGTTCTTC.

The gene calls are TRBV24-1 and TRBJ2-5; D not certain. V was shortened by 3 bases and J by 2 bases, with 9 bases between the two germline ends. Germline assignment: CDR1 KGHDR and CDR2 SFDVKD. This CDR3 has 14 amino acids. The CDR3 here is CATSDRDPQETQYF. The CDR3 nucleotides read TGTGCCACCAGTGATCGAGACCCTCAAGAGACCCAGTACTTC.

This clonotype occurred a few times. The chain recombines TRBV10-3 with TRBJ2-3, with D perhaps TRBD1 (6 bases). The CDR3 spans 12 residues. Germline values: CDR1 ENHRY, CDR2 SYGVKD. Trimming pared 9 bases from V and 4 bases from J, leaving 11 bases between. The CDR3 reads CAIRDTPDTQYF. DNA for the CDR3: TGTGCCATTCGGGACACTCCAGATACGCAGTATTTT.

The chain uses TRBV20-1 and TRBJ2-3; D call uncertain. CDR1 is DFQATT, CDR2 SNEGSKA, per germline (reference sequence). V lost 1 base and J 8 bases, leaving 13 bases between the germline ends. This CDR3 is built from 13 residues. CDR3 amino acids: CSARATEYVTQYF. CDR3 in DNA: TGCAGTGCTAGAGCCACCGAATATGTTACGCAGTATTTT.

This clonotype was detected a few times. This chain links TRBV24-1 with TRBJ1-2; D may be TRBD1 (5 bases). The CDR3 runs 13 residues. Germline CDR1 reads KGHDR; CDR2 reads SFDVKD. Trimming pared 7 bases from V and 7 bases from J, leaving 15 bases between. Written as DNA, the CDR3 is TGTGCCACCAGCGCCCGGGGGATCGCTGGCTACACCTTC. Translation gives CATSARGIAGYTF.

In this sample, this clonotype turned up a few times. The gene calls are TRBV7-3 and TRBJ2-5, with 8 positions matching TRBD1. The CDR3 loop spans 14 amino acids. Germline values: CDR1 SGHTA, CDR2 FQGTGA. V shed 2 bases and J 8 bases; nucleotides not matched to a gene: 7. The CDR3 sequence is CASSLSGGADTQYF. The CDR3 DNA reads as TGTGCCAGCAGCTTATCAGGGGGCGCGGATACCCAGTACTTC. Based on the CDR3 plus reference TRBV7-3 and TRBJ2-5, the full variable domain is GAGVSQTPSNKVTEKGKYVELRCDPISGHTALYWYRQSLGQGPEFLIYFQGTGAADDSGLPNDRFFAVRPEGSVSTLKIQRTERGDSAVYLCASSLSGGADTQYFGPGTRLLVL.

CDR3 sequence reads: CASSLGAGRSYEQYF. The DNA of the CDR3 is TGTGCCAGCAGCCTAGGGGCGGGGCGCTCCTACGAGCAGTACTTC. The chain uses TRBV3-1 and TRBJ2-7; weak D call: TRBD2 (6 bases). V was cut by 4 bases and J by 0 bases, with 13 bases left in between. Germline V gives CDR1 LGHDT, CDR2 YNNKEL (reference sequence). There are 15 residues in the CDR3.